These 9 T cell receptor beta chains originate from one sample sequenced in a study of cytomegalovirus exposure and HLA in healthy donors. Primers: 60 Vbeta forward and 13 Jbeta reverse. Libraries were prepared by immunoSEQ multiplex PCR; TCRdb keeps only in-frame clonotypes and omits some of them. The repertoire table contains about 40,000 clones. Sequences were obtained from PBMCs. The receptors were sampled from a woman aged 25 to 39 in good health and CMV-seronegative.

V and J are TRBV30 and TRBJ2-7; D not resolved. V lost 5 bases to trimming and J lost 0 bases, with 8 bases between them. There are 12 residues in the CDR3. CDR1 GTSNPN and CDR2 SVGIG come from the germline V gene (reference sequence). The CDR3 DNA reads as TGTGCCTGGGCCACCAGCTCCTACGAGCAGTACTTC. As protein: CAWATSSYEQYF.

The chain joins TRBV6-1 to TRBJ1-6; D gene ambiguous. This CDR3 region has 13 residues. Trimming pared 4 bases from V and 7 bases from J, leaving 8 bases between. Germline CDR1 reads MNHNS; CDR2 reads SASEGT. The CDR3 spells CASSGTENSPLHF. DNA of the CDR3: TGTGCCAGCAGTGGCACCGAGAATTCACCCCTCCACTTT.

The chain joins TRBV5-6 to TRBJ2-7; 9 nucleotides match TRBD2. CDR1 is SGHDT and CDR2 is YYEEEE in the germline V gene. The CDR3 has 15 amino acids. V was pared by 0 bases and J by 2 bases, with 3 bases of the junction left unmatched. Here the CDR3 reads CASSLAGGRAYEQYF. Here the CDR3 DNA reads TGTGCCAGCAGCTTGGCCGGCGGGAGGGCCTACGAGCAGTACTTC. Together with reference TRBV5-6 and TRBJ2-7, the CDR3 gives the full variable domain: DAGVTQSPTHLIKTRGQQVTLRCSPKSGHDTVSWYQQALGQGPQFIFQYYEEEERQRGNFPDRFSGHQFPNYSSELNVNALLLGDSALYLCASSLAGGRAYEQYFGPGTRLTVT.

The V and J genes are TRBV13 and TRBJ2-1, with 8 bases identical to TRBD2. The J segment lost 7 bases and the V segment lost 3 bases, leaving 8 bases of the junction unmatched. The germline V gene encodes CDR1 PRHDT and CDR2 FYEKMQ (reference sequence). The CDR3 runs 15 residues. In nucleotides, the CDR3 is TGTGCCAGCAGCTTTTCCGGGACTAGAGGAAATGAGCAGTTCTTC. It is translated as CASSFSGTRGNEQFF.

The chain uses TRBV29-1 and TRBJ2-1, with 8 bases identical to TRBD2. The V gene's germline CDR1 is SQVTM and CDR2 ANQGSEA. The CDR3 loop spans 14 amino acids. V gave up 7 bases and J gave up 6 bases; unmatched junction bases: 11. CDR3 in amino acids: CSAYSGNMGNEQFF. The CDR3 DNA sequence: TGCAGCGCATATAGCGGGAATATGGGCAATGAGCAGTTCTTC.

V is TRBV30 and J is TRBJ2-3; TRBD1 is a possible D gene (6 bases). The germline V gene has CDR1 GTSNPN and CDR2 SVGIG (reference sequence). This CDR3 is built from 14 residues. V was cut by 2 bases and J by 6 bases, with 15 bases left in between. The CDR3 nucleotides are TGTGCCTGGAGTCCGACAAGTCAGGGGGATACGCAGTATTTT. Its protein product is CAWSPTSQGDTQYF.

As DNA, the CDR3 is TGTGCCAGCAGTGAAGGCAGGGGATTTGAAAAACTGTTTTTT. It specifies CASSEGRGFEKLFF. The chain joins TRBV2 to TRBJ1-4; a weak D match, TRBD1 (6 bases). Trimming took 1 base from V and 7 from J, leaving 10 bases between them. The germline V gene has CDR1 SNHLY and CDR2 FYNNEI. The CDR3 contains 14 residues. Complete variable domain (other parts from reference TRBV2 and TRBJ1-4): EPEVTQTPSHQVTQMGQEVILRCVPISNHLYFYWYRQILGQKVEFLVSFYNNEISEKSEIFDDQFSVERPDGSNFTLKIRSTKLEDSAMYFCASSEGRGFEKLFFGSGTQLSVL.

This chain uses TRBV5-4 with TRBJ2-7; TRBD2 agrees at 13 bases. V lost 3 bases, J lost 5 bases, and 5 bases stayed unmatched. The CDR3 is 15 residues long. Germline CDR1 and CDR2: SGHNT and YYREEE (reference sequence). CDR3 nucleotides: TGTGCCAGCAGCTCTACTAGCGGGAGGGGAAACGAGCAGTACTTC. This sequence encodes CASSSTSGRGNEQYF.

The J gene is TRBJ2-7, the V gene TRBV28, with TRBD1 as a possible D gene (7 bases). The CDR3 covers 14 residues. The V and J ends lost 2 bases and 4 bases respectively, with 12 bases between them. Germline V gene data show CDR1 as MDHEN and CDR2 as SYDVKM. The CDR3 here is CASSLPRGRYEQYF. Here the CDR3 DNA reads TGTGCCAGCAGTTTACCCAGGGGGAGGTACGAGCAGTACTTC.